This T cell receptor beta chain derives from a study of CD8 T cells in Susac syndrome. This CDR3 has 16 amino acids. Germline V CDR1 and CDR2: MGHRA, YSYEKL. The V end was cut by 2 bases, the J end by 4 bases, with 14 bases between. Findings and caveats of the study: The study found that Susac CD8+ clonal expansion peaked in TEMRA cells and active patients.

The recently defined diagnostic criteria for definite or probable disease were met by the Susac syndrome patients. The sample holds one count of this clonotype. Its matching antigen is unknown. cDNA came from roughly 0.5 to 1 ug RNA primed by random hexamers. A single record per CDR3 protein comes from TCRdb applying MiXCR to the immunoSEQ multiplex PCR reads. The sample has some 75,000 distinct CDR3 sequences, approximately 95% seen once. The rearrangement joins TRBV4-1 to TRBJ2-2; a possible D gene is TRBD2 (6 bases). Sequencing was done on a sample of CD8+ T cells from PBMCs. The TCR comes from a human donor with Susac syndrome. The DNA of the CDR3 is TGCGCCAGCAGCCAATTTTGGCAGGGAGGCACCGGGGAGCTGTTTTTT. Its translation: CASSQFWQGGTGELFF.